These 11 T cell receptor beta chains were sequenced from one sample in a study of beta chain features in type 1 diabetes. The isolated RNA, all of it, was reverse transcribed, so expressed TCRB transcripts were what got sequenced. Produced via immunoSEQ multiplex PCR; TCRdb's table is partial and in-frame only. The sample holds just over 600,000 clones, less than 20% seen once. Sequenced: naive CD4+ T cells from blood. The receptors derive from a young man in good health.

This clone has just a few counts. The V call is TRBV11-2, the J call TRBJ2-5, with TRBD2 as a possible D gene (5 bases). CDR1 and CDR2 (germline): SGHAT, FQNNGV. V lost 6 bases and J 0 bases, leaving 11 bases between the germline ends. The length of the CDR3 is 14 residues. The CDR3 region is CASRDLEDQETQYF. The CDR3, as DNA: TGTGCCAGCAGGGACTTAGAGGACCAAGAGACCCAGTACTTC. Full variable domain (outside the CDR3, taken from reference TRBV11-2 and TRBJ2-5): EAGVAQSPRYKIIEKRQSVAFWCNPISGHATLYWYQQILGQGPKLLIQFQNNGVVDDSQLPKDRFSAERLKGVDSTLKIQPAKLEDSAVYLCASRDLEDQETQYFGPGTRLLVL.

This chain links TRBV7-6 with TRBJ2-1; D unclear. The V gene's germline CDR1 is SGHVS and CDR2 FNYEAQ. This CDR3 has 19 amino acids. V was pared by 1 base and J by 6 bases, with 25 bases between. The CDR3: CASSLVVPGQLAFANEQFF. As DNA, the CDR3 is TGTGCCAGCAGCTTAGTTGTACCCGGGCAACTCGCCTTTGCCAATGAGCAGTTCTTC. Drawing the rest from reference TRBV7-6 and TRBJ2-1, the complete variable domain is GAGVSQSPRYKVTKRGQDVALRCDPISGHVSLYWYRQALGQGPEFLTYFNYEAQQDKSGLPNDRFSAERPEGSISTLTIQRTEQRDSAMYRCASSLVVPGQLAFANEQFFGPGTRLTVL.

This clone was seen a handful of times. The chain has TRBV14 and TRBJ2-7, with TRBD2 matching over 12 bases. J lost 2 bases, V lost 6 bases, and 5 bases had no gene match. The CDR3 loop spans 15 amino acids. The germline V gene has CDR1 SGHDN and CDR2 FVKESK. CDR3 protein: CASRRTSGGTYEQYF. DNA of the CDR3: TGTGCCAGCAGACGAACTAGCGGGGGGACCTACGAGCAGTACTTC.

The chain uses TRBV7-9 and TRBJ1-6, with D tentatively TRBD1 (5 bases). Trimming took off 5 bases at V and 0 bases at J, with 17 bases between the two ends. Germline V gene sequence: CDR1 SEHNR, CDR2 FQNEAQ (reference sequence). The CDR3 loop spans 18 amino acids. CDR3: CASSRRVGGTSYNSPLHF. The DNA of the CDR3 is TGTGCCAGCAGCCGGCGGGTCGGGGGAACCTCCTATAATTCACCCCTCCACTTT.

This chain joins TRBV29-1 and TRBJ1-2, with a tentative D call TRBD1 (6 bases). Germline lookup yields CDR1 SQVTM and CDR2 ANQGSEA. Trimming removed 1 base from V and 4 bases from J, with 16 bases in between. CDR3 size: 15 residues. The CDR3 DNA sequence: TGCAGCGTTGAAGGTGGTTGGACAGAAAGCTATGGCTACACCTTC. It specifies CSVEGGWTESYGYTF. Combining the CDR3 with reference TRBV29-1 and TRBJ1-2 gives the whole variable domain SAVISQKPSRDICQRGTSLTIQCQVDSQVTMMFWYRQQPGQSLTLIATANQGSEATYESGFVIDKFPISRPNLTFSTLTVSNMSPEDSSIYLCSVEGGWTESYGYTFGSGTRLTVV.

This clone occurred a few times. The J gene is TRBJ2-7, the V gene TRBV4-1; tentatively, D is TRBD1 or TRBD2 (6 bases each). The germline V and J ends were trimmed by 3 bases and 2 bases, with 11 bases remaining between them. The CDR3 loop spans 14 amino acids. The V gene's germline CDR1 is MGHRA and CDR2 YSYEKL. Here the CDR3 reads CASSHRGGPYEQYF. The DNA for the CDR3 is TGCGCCAGCAGCCACCGTGGGGGGCCCTACGAGCAGTACTTC.

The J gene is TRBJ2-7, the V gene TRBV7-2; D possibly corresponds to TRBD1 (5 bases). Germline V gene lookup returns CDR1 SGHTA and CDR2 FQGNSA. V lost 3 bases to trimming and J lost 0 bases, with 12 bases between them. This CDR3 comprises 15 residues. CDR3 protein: CASSFARQSSYEQYF. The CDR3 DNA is TGTGCCAGCAGCTTCGCCAGACAGAGCTCCTACGAGCAGTACTTC.

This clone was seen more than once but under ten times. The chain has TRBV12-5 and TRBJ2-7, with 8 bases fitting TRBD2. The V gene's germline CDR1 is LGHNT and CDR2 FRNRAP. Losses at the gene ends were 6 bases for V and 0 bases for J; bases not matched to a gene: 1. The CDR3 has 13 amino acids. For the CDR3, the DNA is TGTGCTAGTGGGCGGGGGGACTCCTACGAGCAGTACTTC. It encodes CASGRGDSYEQYF.

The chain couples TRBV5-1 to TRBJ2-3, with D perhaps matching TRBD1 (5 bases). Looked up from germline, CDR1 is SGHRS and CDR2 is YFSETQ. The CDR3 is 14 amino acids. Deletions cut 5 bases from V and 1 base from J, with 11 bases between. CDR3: CASSGREGTDTQYF. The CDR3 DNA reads TGCGCCAGCAGTGGCAGGGAAGGCACAGATACGCAGTATTTT.

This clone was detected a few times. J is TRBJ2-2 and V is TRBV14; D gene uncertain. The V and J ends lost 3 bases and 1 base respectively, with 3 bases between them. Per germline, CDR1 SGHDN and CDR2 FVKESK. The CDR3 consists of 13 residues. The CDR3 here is CASSQQNTGELFF. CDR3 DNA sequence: TGTGCCAGCAGCCAGCAGAACACCGGGGAGCTGTTTTTT.

Written as DNA, the CDR3 is TGTGCCAGCAGCTTATTAGGGGCGGGCTCCTACGAGCAGTACTTC. Translated: CASSLLGAGSYEQYF. The chain is built from TRBV7-9 and TRBJ2-7; possibly TRBD1 or TRBD2 for D (5 bases each). Per germline, CDR1 SEHNR and CDR2 FQNEAQ (reference sequence). This CDR3 is built from 15 residues. V was clipped by 2 bases and J by 0 bases, with 11 bases between them.